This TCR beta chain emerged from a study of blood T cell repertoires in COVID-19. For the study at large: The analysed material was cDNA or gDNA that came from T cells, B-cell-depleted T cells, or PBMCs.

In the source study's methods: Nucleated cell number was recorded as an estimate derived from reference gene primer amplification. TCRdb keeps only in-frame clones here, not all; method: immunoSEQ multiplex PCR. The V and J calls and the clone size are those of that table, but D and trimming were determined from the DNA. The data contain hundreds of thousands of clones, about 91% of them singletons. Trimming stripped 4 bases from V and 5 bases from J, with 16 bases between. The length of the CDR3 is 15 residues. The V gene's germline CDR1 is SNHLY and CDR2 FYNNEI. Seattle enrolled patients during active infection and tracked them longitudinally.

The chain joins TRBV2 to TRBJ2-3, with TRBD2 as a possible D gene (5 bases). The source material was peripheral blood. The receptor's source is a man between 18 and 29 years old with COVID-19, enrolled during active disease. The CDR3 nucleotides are TGTGCCAGCAGTGTGTCGGGGAGCGAAATAGATACGCAGTATTTT. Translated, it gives CASSVSGSEIDTQYF.